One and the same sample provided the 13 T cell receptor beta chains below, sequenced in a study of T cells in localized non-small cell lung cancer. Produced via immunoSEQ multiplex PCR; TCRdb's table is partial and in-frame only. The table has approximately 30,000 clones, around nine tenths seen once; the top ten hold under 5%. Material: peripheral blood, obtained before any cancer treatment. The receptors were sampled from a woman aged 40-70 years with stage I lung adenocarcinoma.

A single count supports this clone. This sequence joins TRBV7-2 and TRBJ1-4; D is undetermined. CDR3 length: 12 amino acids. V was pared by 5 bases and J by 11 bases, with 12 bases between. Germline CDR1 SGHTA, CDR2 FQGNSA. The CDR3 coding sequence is TGTGCCAGCAGCGAGGACCTAATTAAACTGTTTTTT. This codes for CASSEDLIKLFF.

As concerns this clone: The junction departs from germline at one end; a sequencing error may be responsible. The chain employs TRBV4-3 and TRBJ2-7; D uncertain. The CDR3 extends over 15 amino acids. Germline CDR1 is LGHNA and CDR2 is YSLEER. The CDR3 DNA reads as TGCGCCAGCAGTCAAGTTCCGGACCACACCTACGAGCAGTACTTC. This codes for CASSQVPDHTYEQYF.

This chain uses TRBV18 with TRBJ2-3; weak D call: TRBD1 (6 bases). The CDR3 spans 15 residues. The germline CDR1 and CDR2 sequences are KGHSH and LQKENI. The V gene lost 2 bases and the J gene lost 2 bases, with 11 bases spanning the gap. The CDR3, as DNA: TGTGCCAGCTCACCAGGAGACAGGCTCACAGATACGCAGTATTTT. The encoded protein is CASSPGDRLTDTQYF.

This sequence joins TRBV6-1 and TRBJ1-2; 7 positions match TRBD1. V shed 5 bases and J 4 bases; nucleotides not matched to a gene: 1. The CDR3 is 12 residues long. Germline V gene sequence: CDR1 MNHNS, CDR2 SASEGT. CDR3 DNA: TGTGCCAGCAGTAGACAGGGCTATGGCTACACCTTC. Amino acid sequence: CASSRQGYGYTF.

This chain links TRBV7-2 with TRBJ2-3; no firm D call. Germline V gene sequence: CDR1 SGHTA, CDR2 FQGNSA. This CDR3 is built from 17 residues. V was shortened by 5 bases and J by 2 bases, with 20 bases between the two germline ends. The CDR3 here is CASSLRVGRWNTDTQYF. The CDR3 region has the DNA TGTGCCAGCAGCCTACGTGTAGGCAGATGGAACACAGATACGCAGTATTTT. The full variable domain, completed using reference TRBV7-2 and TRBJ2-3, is GAGVSQSPSNKVTEKGKDVELRCDPISGHTALYWYRQSLGQGLEFLIYFQGNSAPDKSGLPSDRFSAERTGGSVSTLTIQRTQQEDSAVYLCASSLRVGRWNTDTQYFGPGTRLTVL.

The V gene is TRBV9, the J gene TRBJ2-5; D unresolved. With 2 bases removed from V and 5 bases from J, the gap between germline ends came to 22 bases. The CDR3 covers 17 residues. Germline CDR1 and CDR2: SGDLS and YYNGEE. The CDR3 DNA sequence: TGTGCCAGCAGCGTTGGGGTAGAGTGGCCAGGACGGGAGACCCAGTACTTC. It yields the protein CASSVGVEWPGRETQYF.

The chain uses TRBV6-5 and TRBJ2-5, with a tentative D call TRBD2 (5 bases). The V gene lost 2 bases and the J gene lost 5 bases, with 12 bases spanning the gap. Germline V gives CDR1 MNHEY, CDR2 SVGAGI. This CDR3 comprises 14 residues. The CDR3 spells CASSYEGREETQYF. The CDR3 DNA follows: TGTGCCAGCAGTTACGAGGGAAGGGAGGAGACCCAGTACTTC.

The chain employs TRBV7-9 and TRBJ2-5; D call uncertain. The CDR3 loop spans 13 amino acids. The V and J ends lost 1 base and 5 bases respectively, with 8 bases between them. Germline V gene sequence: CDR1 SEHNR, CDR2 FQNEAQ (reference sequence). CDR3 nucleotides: TGTGCCAGCAGCTTAGAGTTCGCGGAGACCCAGTACTTC. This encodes CASSLEFAETQYF.

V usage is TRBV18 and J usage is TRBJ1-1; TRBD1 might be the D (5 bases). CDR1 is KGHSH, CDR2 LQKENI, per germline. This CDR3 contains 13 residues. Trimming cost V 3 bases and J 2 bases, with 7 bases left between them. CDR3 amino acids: CASSPQGNTEAFF. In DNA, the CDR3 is TGTGCCAGCTCACCGCAGGGAAACACTGAAGCTTTCTTT.

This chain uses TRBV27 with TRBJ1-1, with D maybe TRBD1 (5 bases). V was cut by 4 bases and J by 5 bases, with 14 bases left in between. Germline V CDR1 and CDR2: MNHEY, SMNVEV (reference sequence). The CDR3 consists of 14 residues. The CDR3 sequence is CASSYRGGGTEAFF. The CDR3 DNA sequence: TGTGCCAGCAGTTATAGGGGTGGGGGGACTGAAGCTTTCTTT.

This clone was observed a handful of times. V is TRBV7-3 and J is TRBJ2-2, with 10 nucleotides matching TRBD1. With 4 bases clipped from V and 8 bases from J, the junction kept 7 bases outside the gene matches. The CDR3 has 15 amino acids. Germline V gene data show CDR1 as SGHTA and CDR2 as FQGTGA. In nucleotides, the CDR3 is TGTGCCAGCAGCTCAGCCGGGACAGGGGCGGGGGAGCTGTTTTTT. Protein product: CASSSAGTGAGELFF.

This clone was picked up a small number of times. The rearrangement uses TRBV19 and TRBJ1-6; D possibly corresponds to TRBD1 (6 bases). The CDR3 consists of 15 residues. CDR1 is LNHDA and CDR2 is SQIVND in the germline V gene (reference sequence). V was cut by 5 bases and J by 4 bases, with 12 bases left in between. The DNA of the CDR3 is TGTGCCAGTAGTGAGGGAGGGACATATAATTCACCCCTCCACTTT. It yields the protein CASSEGGTYNSPLHF.

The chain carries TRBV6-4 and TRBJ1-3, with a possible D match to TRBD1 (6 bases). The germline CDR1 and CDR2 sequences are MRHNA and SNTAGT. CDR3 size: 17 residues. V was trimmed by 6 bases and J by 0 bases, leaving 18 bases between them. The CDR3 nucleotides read TGTGCCAGCAGGGCCGGGGGCGGTTTAAGCTCTGGAAACACCATATATTTT. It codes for CASRAGGGLSSGNTIYF.